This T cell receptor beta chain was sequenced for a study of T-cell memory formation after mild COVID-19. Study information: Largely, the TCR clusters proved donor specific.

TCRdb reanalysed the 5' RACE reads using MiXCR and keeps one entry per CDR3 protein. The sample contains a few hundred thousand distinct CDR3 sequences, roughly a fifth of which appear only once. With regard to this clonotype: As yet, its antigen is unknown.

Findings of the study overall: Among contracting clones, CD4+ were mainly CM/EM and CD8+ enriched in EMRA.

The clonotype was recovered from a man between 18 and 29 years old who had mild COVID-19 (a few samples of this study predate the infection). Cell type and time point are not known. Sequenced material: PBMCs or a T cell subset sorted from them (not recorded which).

The CDR3 loop reads CASSYRAGVTDTQYF. In DNA, the CDR3 is TGTGCCAGCAGTTACAGGGCCGGTGTGACAGATACGCAGTATTTT. The chain couples TRBV6-5 to TRBJ2-3; unclear D gene. From germline, CDR1 is MNHEY and CDR2 SVGAGI. Trimming cost V 2 bases and J 3 bases, with 12 bases left between them. The length of the CDR3 is 15 residues.